This T cell receptor beta chain emerged from a study of blood T cell repertoires in COVID-19. Study summary: There were acute and convalescent COVID-19 samples, and they came from the United States, Italy and Spain. In each case, the material was cDNA or gDNA derived from T cells, B-cell-depleted T cells, or PBMCs.

This clone appeared once. The authors' processing: The authors estimated nucleated cell counts from reference gene primer amplification. Assay used: immunoSEQ multiplex PCR; TCRdb lists only in-frame clones, some missing. V, J and clone size reflect that table, while D and trimming were determined from the DNA. This sample has over 150,000 clones; approximately 80% occur once, and the top ten carry roughly an eighth. The V segment lost 5 bases and the J segment 2 bases; nucleotides outside the gene matches: 5. This CDR3 spans 14 amino acids. CDR1 MNHEY and CDR2 SMNVEV come from the germline V gene (reference sequence).

The TCR was taken from a human donor in a cohort sampled during active COVID-19. This rearrangement joins TRBV27 to TRBJ1-2; 7 positions agree with TRBD1. Sequencing was performed on peripheral blood. The CDR3 region has the DNA TGTGCCAGCAGTCCCCCGGGACAGAACTATGGCTACACCTTC. Residues: CASSPPGQNYGYTF.